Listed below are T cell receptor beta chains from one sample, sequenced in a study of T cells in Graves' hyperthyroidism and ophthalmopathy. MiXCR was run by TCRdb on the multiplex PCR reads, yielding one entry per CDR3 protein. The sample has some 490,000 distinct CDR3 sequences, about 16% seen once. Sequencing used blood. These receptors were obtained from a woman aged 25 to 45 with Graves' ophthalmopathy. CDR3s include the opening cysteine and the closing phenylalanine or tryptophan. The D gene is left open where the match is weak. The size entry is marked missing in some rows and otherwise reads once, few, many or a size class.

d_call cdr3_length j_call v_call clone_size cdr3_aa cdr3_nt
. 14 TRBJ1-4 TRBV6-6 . CASSYSYVDEKLFF TGTGCCAGCAGTTACTCGTACGTTGACGAAAAACTGTTTTTT
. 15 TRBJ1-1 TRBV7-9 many CASSLEGRMNTEAFF TGTGCCAGCAGCTTAGAGGGACGGATGAACACTGAAGCTTTCTTT
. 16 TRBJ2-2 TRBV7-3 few CASSLNWAGRAGELFF TGTGCCAGCAGCTTAAATTGGGCAGGGAGAGCCGGGGAGCTGTTTTTT
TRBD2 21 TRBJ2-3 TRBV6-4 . CASSESAVAGLSHISTDTQYF TGTGCCAGCAGTGAATCAGCGGTAGCGGGTCTATCGCATATTAGCACAGATACGCAGTATTTT
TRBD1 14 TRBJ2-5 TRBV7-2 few CASSLGRTGGTQYF TGTGCCAGCAGCTTAGGGCGGACAGGGGGGACCCAGTACTTC
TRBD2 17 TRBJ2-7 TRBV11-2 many CASSLDLAGGSSYEQYF TGTGCCAGCAGCTTAGACCTGGCGGGCGGGAGCTCCTACGAGCAGTACTTC
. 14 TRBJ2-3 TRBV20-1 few CSAPKGLGTDTQYF TGCAGTGCCCCAAAGGGGTTGGGGACAGATACGCAGTATTTT
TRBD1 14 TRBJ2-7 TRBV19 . CASSPWTGKDEQYF TGTGCCAGTAGTCCCTGGACAGGGAAGGACGAGCAGTACTTC
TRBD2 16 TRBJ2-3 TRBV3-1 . CASSQDPGGGTDTQYF TGTGCCAGCAGCCAAGACCCGGGGGGGGGGACAGATACGCAGTATTTT
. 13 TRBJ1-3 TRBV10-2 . CASRAGSGNTIYF TGCGCCAGCAGAGCGGGCTCTGGAAACACCATATATTTT
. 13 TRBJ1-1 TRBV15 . CATSRELNTEAFF TGTGCCACCAGCAGAGAACTGAACACTGAAGCTTTCTTT
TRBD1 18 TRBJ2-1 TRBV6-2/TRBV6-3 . CASSYGLLRQGDYNEQFF TGTGCCAGCAGTTACGGTCTCCTAAGACAGGGAGACTACAATGAGCAGTTCTTC
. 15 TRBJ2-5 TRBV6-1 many CASSEWWDWKETQYF TGTGCCAGCAGTGAATGGTGGGACTGGAAAGAGACCCAGTACTTC
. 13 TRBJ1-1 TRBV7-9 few CASSLNQNTEAFF TGTGCCAGCAGCTTAAACCAGAACACTGAAGCTTTCTTT
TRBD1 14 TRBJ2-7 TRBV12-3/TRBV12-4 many CASRETGAGYEQYF TGTGCCAGCAGAGAAACAGGGGCGGGTTACGAGCAGTACTTC
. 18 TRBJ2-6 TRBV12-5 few CASGFAAPIGAGANVLTF TGTGCTAGTGGTTTCGCCGCCCCCATAGGGGCCGGGGCCAACGTCCTGACTTTC
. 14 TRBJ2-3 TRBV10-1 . CASSDLATTDTQYF TGCGCCAGCAGTGATCTAGCGACCACAGATACGCAGTATTTT
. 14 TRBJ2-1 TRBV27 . CASRGAPFYNEQFF TGTGCCAGCAGAGGAGCTCCATTCTACAATGAGCAGTTCTTC
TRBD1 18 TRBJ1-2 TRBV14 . CASSPQPLRRTGNYGYTF TGTGCCAGCAGCCCACAACCTCTTCGCCGGACAGGGAACTATGGCTACACCTTC
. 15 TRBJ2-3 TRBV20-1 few CSARVSTSSTDTQYF TGCAGTGCTAGAGTGTCTACTTCTAGCACAGATACGCAGTATTTT
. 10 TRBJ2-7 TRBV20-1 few CSATVGEQYF TGCAGTGCTACCGTAGGGGAGCAGTACTTC
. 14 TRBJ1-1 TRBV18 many CASSPERLNTEAFF TGTGCCAGCTCACCAGAACGGTTGAACACTGAAGCTTTCTTT
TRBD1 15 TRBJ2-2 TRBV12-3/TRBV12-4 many CASRETGTNTGELFF TGTGCCAGCAGGGAGACAGGGACGAACACCGGGGAGCTGTTTTTT
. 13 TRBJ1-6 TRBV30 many CAWSQGYNSPLHF TGTGCCTGGAGTCAGGGCTATAATTCACCCCTCCACTTT
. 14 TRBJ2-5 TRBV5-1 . CASSSTSSSGTQYF TGCGCCAGCAGCTCGACTAGTTCGTCGGGGACCCAGTACTTC
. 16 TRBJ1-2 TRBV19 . CASSMMTGPANYGYTF TGTGCCAGTAGTATGATGACAGGCCCTGCTAACTATGGCTACACCTTC
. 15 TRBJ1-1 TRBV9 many CASSARLTLGTEAFF TGTGCCAGCAGCGCACGACTGACACTGGGTACTGAAGCTTTCTTT
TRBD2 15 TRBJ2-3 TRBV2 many CASSAGTSGRDTQYF TGTGCCAGCAGTGCCGGGACTAGTGGGCGGGATACGCAGTATTTT
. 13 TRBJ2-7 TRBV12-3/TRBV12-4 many CASSLQLFYEQYF TGTGCCAGCAGTCTCCAGCTATTCTACGAGCAGTACTTC
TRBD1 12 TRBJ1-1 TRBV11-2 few CASSVGGQEAFF TGTGCCAGCAGCGTAGGGGGACAGGAAGCTTTCTTT
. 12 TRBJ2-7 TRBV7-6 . CASSLARSEQYF TGTGCCAGCAGTTTAGCCCGTTCCGAGCAGTACTTC
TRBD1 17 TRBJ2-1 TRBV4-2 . CASSPHPGTGEYNEQFF TGTGCCAGCAGCCCTCACCCTGGGACAGGGGAGTACAATGAGCAGTTCTTC
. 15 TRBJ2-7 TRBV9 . CASSVGAGASYEQYF TGTGCCAGCAGCGTAGGAGCAGGGGCCAGCTACGAGCAGTACTTC
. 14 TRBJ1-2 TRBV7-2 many CASSLVRTDYGYTF TGTGCCAGCAGCTTAGTTCGGACAGACTATGGCTACACCTTC
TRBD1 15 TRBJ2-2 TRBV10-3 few CAIARGTGVTGELFF TGTGCCATCGCCAGGGGGACAGGGGTCACCGGGGAGCTGTTTTTT
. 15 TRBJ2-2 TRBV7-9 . CASSLIVGGTGELFF TGTGCCAGCAGCTTAATTGTGGGAGGTACCGGGGAGCTGTTTTTT
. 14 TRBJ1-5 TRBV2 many CASREGEGGQPQHF TGTGCCAGCAGGGAGGGGGAGGGGGGCCAGCCCCAGCATTTT
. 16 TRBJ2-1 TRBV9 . CASSVGSGVPYNEQFF TGTGCCAGCAGCGTAGGATCGGGAGTTCCCTACAATGAGCAGTTCTTC
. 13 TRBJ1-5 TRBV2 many CASTRLGNQPQHF TGTGCCAGCACCCGACTAGGCAATCAGCCCCAGCATTTT
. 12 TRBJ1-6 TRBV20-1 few CSAIGDNSPLHF TGCAGTGCTATCGGGGACAATTCACCCCTCCACTTT
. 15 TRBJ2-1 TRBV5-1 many CASSPDIQRDNEQFF TGCGCCAGCAGCCCCGACATTCAGAGGGACAATGAGCAGTTCTTC
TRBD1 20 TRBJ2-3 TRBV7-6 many CASSPRTGSAGTASTDTQYF TGTGCCAGCAGCCCACGGACAGGGTCGGCCGGGACCGCTAGCACAGATACGCAGTATTTT
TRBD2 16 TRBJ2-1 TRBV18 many CASSPGLAGGPGEQFF TGTGCCAGCTCACCCGGACTAGCGGGAGGGCCTGGGGAGCAGTTCTTC
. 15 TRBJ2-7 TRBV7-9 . CASSNRGRMSYEQYF TGTGCCAGCAGCAACAGAGGGAGAATGTCCTACGAGCAGTACTTC
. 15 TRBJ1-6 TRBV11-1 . CASSQEWPANSPLHF TGCGCCAGCAGCCAAGAATGGCCGGCCAATTCACCCCTCCACTTT
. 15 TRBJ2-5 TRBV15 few CATSRDINTRETQYF TGTGCCACCAGCAGAGATATTAATACTAGAGAGACCCAGTACTTC
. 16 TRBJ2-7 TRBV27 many CASRQWVGVAPYEQYF TGTGCCAGCAGGCAGTGGGTGGGCGTCGCCCCCTACGAGCAGTACTTC
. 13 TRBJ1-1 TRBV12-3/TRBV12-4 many CASRDHMNTEAFF TGTGCCAGCAGGGATCACATGAACACTGAAGCTTTCTTT